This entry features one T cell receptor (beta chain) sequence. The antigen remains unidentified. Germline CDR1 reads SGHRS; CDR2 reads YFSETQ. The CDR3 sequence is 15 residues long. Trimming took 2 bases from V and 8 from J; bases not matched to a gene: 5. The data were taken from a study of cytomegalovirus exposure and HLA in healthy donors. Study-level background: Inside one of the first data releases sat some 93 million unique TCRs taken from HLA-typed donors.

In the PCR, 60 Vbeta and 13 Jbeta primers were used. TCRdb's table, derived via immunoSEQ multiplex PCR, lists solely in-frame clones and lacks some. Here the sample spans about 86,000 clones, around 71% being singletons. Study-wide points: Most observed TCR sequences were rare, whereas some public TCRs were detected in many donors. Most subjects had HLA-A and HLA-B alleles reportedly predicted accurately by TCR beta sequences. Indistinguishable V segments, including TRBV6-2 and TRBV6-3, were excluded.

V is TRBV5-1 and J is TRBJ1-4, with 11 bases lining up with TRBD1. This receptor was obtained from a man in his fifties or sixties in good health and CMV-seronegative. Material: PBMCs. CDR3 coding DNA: TGCGCCAGCAGCTTTGAAAGGGACAGGGGGGAAAAACTGTTTTTT. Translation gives CASSFERDRGEKLFF.